This TCR beta chain was sequenced during a study of T-cell reconstitution after alpha-beta-depleted transplantation in children. Notes on the study in general: Where some patients showed high TCRbeta diversity at day 60, it came from recipient T cells and thymic progenitors that had survived. From newly produced T cells came most of the T-cell counts and diversity one year after transplant. At around two months after transplant, the alpha-beta T cells were reportedly derived from several hundred expanded clones that came from non-depleted graft cells.

This clonotype was counted at least ten times. Its antigen is currently unknown. Preparing the TCRbeta library involved the use of unique molecular identifiers. MiXCR, applied by TCRdb to the PCR reads, yields one record per CDR3 protein. The data hold roughly 400,000 distinct CDR3 sequences, with 43% observed a single time. V gave up 3 bases and J gave up 3 bases; unmatched junction bases: 4. CDR1 and CDR2 (germline): SGHRS, YFSETQ. This CDR3 spans 14 amino acids. Sequencing was performed on PBMCs, taken before TCRalphabeta/CD19-depleted stem cell transplant. This receptor was taken from a girl under 10 years old with aplastic anemia, due to receive a stem cell transplant. The V call is TRBV5-1, the J call TRBJ1-1; the match to TRBD1 covers 8 bases. The CDR3 is CASSSGQVDTEAFF. The CDR3 nucleotides read TGCGCCAGCAGCTCGGGACAGGTGGACACTGAAGCTTTCTTT.